Presented here are 32 T cell receptor beta chains from one specimen sequenced in a study of blood T cells in healthy people across ages. Alongside a J-beta primer mix, a sample-barcoded 5' primer served in a second PCR lasting about 6 to 12 cycles. TCRdb independently ran MiXCR on the 5' RACE reads; one entry per CDR3 protein. The sample holds 1.5 million to 2 million distinct CDR3 sequences; around half are singletons and the top ten take approximately 2.1%. Input material: blood. The receptors shown here come from a woman aged 40 to 50 in good health.

The V call is TRBV6-5, the J call TRBJ1-1; D call uncertain. The germline CDR1 and CDR2 sequences are MNHEY and SVGAGI. V was pared by 0 bases and J by 5 bases, with 13 bases between. The CDR3 totals 15 residues. CDR3 protein: CASSYSDPSGTEAFF. CDR3 coding DNA: TGTGCCAGCAGTTACTCGGACCCCTCGGGGACTGAAGCTTTCTTT.

The J gene is TRBJ2-1, the V gene TRBV6-2 or TRBV6-3; 9 bases align to TRBD2. Germline lookup yields CDR1 MNHEY and CDR2 SVGEGT. CDR3 length equals 16 residues. The V segment lost 5 bases and the J segment 0 bases; nucleotides outside the gene matches: 5. The CDR3 DNA reads as TGTGCCAGCAGTAAGACTAGCGGAGTCTCCTACAATGAGCAGTTCTTC. Its protein product is CASSKTSGVSYNEQFF.

The V call is TRBV7-2, the J call TRBJ1-2; TRBD1 aligns across 8 bases. The CDR3 length is 14 residues. The V gene's germline CDR1 is SGHTA and CDR2 FQGNSA. V lost 3 bases and J lost 7; bases outside the gene matches: 7. The CDR3 coding sequence is TGTGCCAGCAGCTTGCAGGGGGCGCTGAGTGGCTACACCTTC. The encoded protein is CASSLQGALSGYTF.

The V gene is TRBV29-1, the J gene TRBJ1-1; D call uncertain. V gave up 4 bases and J gave up 0 bases, with 6 bases separating them. CDR3 length: 12 amino acids. Germline CDR1 and CDR2: SQVTM and ANQGSEA. CDR3 amino acids: CSVGNLNTEAFF. The CDR3 DNA reads TGCAGCGTTGGGAATCTGAACACTGAAGCTTTCTTT.

This clonotype was observed a handful of times. The chain recombines TRBV2 with TRBJ2-7, with a possible D match to TRBD2 (6 bases). This CDR3 has 13 amino acids. The V gene lost 6 bases and the J gene lost 7 bases, with 16 bases spanning the gap. CDR1 is SNHLY, CDR2 FYNNEI, per germline. The CDR3 coding sequence is TGTGCCAGCAGCGTATATCTGGGGAGGGAGCAGTACTTC. Its protein product is CASSVYLGREQYF.

V gene TRBV4-2 combines with J gene TRBJ1-2, with 7 bases that match TRBD1. This CDR3 comprises 18 residues. Germline values: CDR1 LGHNA, CDR2 YNFKEQ. J was trimmed by 2 bases and V by 1 base; bases with no gene match: 13. This CDR3 reads CASSQVIRTRDRNYGYTF. CDR3 nucleotide sequence: TGTGCCAGCAGCCAAGTTATAAGGACTCGGGACAGAAACTATGGCTACACCTTC.

The chain joins TRBV11-2 to TRBJ1-2; a weak D match, TRBD1 (6 bases). There are 15 residues in the CDR3. In germline, CDR1 is SGHAT, CDR2 FQNNGV. V lost 1 base to trimming and J lost 6 bases, with 15 bases between them. The CDR3 coding sequence is TGTGCCAGCAGCTTAGCTCGGGGGCGACGGGATGGCTACACCTTC. Protein sequence: CASSLARGRRDGYTF.

This clonotype turned up a few times. The chain carries TRBV2 and TRBJ2-7; 7 bases map to TRBD2. Trimming cost V 3 bases and J 3 bases; bases outside gene matches: 5. Germline V gene sequence: CDR1 SNHLY, CDR2 FYNNEI. This CDR3 comprises 14 residues. Here the CDR3 reads CASSDSAGVYEQYF. The DNA of the CDR3 is TGTGCCAGCAGTGACTCGGCGGGGGTCTACGAGCAGTACTTC.

This clonotype turned up a few times. The chain uses TRBV7-6 and TRBJ2-5, with TRBD1 identical over 8 bases. The CDR3 spans 15 residues. Germline loops: CDR1 SGHVS, CDR2 FNYEAQ. V was pared by 4 bases and J by 1 base, with 5 bases of the junction left unmatched. The CDR3 DNA is TGTGCCAGCAGCTCGACAGGGGCGCCCCAAGAGACCCAGTACTTC. Protein: CASSSTGAPQETQYF.

V gene TRBV5-5 combines with J gene TRBJ2-1, with D possibly TRBD2 on 6 matching bases. Trimming pared 6 bases from V and 5 bases from J, leaving 12 bases between. The germline gives CDR1 SGHKS, CDR2 YYEKEE (reference sequence). CDR3 length: 13 residues. CDR3 DNA sequence: TGTGCCAGCAACGGAGGGCCCGACAATGAGCAGTTCTTC. It yields the protein CASNGGPDNEQFF.

The chain combines TRBV7-9 with TRBJ2-7; 9 bases map to TRBD1. This CDR3 contains 16 residues. Germline V lookup: CDR1 SEHNR, CDR2 FQNEAQ (reference sequence). The trim removed 11 bases at V and 0 bases at J, leaving 14 bases unmatched. This chain's CDR3 is CAVGGQGRVSSYEQYF. For the CDR3, the DNA is TGTGCCGTCGGGGGACAGGGAAGGGTGAGCTCCTACGAGCAGTACTTC.

The CDR3 bases are TGTGCCATCAGTGAGAGCAGCGGGGGGTTCAATGAGCAGTTCTTC. Translating gives CAISESSGGFNEQFF. The chain employs TRBV10-3 and TRBJ2-1, with 9 bases lining up with TRBD2. After removal of 2 bases from V and 6 bases from J, the junction contained 5 bases not matched to a gene. This CDR3 contains 15 residues. Germline CDR1 ENHRY, CDR2 SYGVKD.

V usage is TRBV7-8 and J usage is TRBJ2-3, with 9 positions matching TRBD2. V trimming: 1 base; J trimming: 4 bases; junction bases outside the gene matches: 12. CDR1 is SGHVS and CDR2 is FQNEAQ in the germline V gene. This CDR3 is 18 amino acids long. In nucleotides, the CDR3 is TGTGCCAGCAGCTTAGTAATTAGACTAGCGGAAATATCAGATACGCAGTATTTT. Translated: CASSLVIRLAEISDTQYF.

The chain couples TRBV4-3 to TRBJ2-1; D not certain. The CDR3 has 13 residues. The V end was cut by 6 bases, the J end by 3 bases, with 9 bases between. Per the germline V gene, CDR1 is LGHNA and CDR2 is YSLEER. CDR3 loop: CASRDGYYNEQFF. CDR3 sequence (DNA): TGCGCCAGCAGGGACGGATACTACAATGAGCAGTTCTTC.

The V gene is TRBV6-2 or TRBV6-3, the J gene TRBJ2-7, with D perhaps TRBD2 (5 bases). V lost 11 bases and J 1 base, leaving 18 bases between the germline ends. Germline values: CDR1 MNHEY, CDR2 SVGEGT. The CDR3 consists of 14 residues. This CDR3 reads CAGKERTSSYEQYF. CDR3 bases: TGTGCCGGCAAAGAGCGGACTTCTTCCTACGAGCAGTACTTC.

This clonotype was picked up a small number of times. The rearrangement uses TRBV7-9 and TRBJ2-1, with D perhaps TRBD1 (5 bases). Germline values: CDR1 SEHNR, CDR2 FQNEAQ (reference sequence). The CDR3 extends over 15 amino acids. Trimming left V 1 base short and J 5 bases short, with 12 bases between. CDR3 nucleotide sequence: TGTGCCAGCAGCTTAGGGGTGGCAGGGAACAATGAGCAGTTCTTC. Residues: CASSLGVAGNNEQFF.

The chain uses TRBV4-3 and TRBJ2-1; D is perhaps TRBD2 (6 bases). V lost 3 bases and J lost 8, with 20 bases in between. CDR3 length equals 16 residues. Germline CDR1 reads LGHNA; CDR2 reads YSLEER. For the CDR3, the DNA is TGCGCCAGCAGCCAGGATCCGGGACTCCTTATTCATGAGCAGTTCTTC. Translated: CASSQDPGLLIHEQFF.

The chain uses TRBV5-5 and TRBJ1-2, with 11 positions matching TRBD1. The CDR3 is 16 amino acids. V shed 6 bases and J 6 bases; nucleotides not matched to a gene: 13. The germline V gene has CDR1 SGHKS and CDR2 YYEKEE (reference sequence). The CDR3 spells CASTIISGTGGDGYTF. CDR3 nucleotide sequence: TGTGCCAGCACCATAATCTCCGGGACAGGGGGGGATGGCTACACCTTC. Filled out from reference TRBV5-5 and TRBJ1-2, the complete variable domain reads DAGVTQSPTHLIKTRGQQVTLRCSPISGHKSVSWYQQVLGQGPQFIFQYYEKEERGRGNFPDRFSARQFPNYSSELNVNALLLGDSALYLCASTIISGTGGDGYTFGSGTRLTVV.

A remark on this clonotype: The CDR3 does not end in the conserved phenylalanine or tryptophan, so this is likely a read error. The rearrangement links TRBV12-3 or TRBV12-4 to TRBJ2-5; 7 bases fit TRBD1. The CDR3 consists of 16 residues. Germline trimming cut 6 bases from V and 1 base from J; bases unmatched to any gene: 11. This CDR3 reads CASSRRQGFFQETQYY. CDR3 bases: TGTGCCAGCAGCCGGAGACAGGGCTTTTTCCAAGAGACCCAGTACTAC.

The genes are TRBV11-2 and TRBJ2-2; tentatively, D is TRBD2 (6 bases). With 6 bases removed from V and 1 base from J, the gap between germline ends came to 12 bases. The CDR3 sequence is 15 residues long. The V gene's germline CDR1 is SGHAT and CDR2 FQNNGV. DNA of the CDR3: TGTGCCAGCAGACACTTGGGGGGGAACACCGGGGAGCTGTTTTTT. Translating it yields CASRHLGGNTGELFF.

This sequence joins TRBV14 and TRBJ2-3; D remains unclear. Trimming removed 1 base at V and 2 bases at J, with 19 bases between. Germline assignment: CDR1 SGHDN and CDR2 FVKESK. This CDR3 is 18 amino acids long. CDR3 region: CASSQGGFTSAPTDTQYF. The DNA for the CDR3 is TGTGCCAGCAGCCAAGGCGGATTTACCAGTGCGCCCACAGATACGCAGTATTTT.

This clonotype was seen a few times. The chain uses TRBV29-1 and TRBJ2-4; D may correspond to TRBD1 or TRBD2 (6 bases each). This CDR3 contains 15 residues. V was clipped by 4 bases and J by 5 bases, with 18 bases between them. The V gene's germline CDR1 is SQVTM and CDR2 ANQGSEA. The CDR3 loop is CSVVGGIELENIQYF. The CDR3 DNA follows: TGCAGCGTTGTAGGGGGGATAGAGTTGGAAAACATTCAGTACTTC.

This rearrangement joins TRBV5-1 to TRBJ2-3; D possibly corresponds to TRBD2 (6 bases). Germline CDR1 and CDR2: SGHRS and YFSETQ. Trimming left V 1 base short and J 0 bases short, with 9 bases between. CDR3 length equals 15 residues. The CDR3 nucleotides are TGCGCCAGCAGCTTGACGGCGGGGAGCACAGATACGCAGTATTTT. The encoded protein is CASSLTAGSTDTQYF.

The chain couples TRBV12-3 or TRBV12-4 to TRBJ2-3, with D unclear. The CDR3 extends over 21 amino acids. The V end was cut by 2 bases, the J end by 0 bases, with 27 bases between. In nucleotides, the CDR3 is TGTGCCAGCAGTTTATCCCTCCGCTGGCGGCCCTCACGACCTAGCACAGATACGCAGTATTTT. Encoded protein: CASSLSLRWRPSRPSTDTQYF.

This clonotype was found a few times. V gene TRBV6-6 combines with J gene TRBJ2-3, with 13 bases aligning to TRBD2. V dropped 6 bases and J dropped 4; count of bases not matched to a gene: 7. The CDR3 loop spans 16 amino acids. The germline gives CDR1 MNHNY, CDR2 SVGAGI (reference sequence). The CDR3, as DNA: TGTGCCAGCAGCCGACTAGCGGGGGGTTTCGCAGATACGCAGTATTTT. This codes for CASSRLAGGFADTQYF.

The chain employs TRBV7-2 and TRBJ2-5; 10 positions agree with TRBD2. This CDR3 region has 16 residues. CDR1 and CDR2 (germline): SGHTA, FQGNSA. Unmatched junction bases numbered 11, after V lost 5 bases and J lost 5 bases. The DNA of the CDR3 is TGTGCCAGCAGCCCTACTAGCGGGAAACCGTGGGAGACCCAGTACTTC. This sequence encodes CASSPTSGKPWETQYF.

CDR3 region: CASSSRTGLTEQFF. The CDR3 DNA is TGTGCCAGCAGTTCAAGGACAGGGCTCACTGAGCAGTTCTTC. The chain links TRBV28 to TRBJ2-1, with 8 bases aligning to TRBD1. CDR1 MDHEN and CDR2 SYDVKM come from the germline V gene. Losses at the gene ends were 4 bases for V and 9 bases for J; bases not matched to a gene: 8. CDR3 length equals 14 residues.

As for this clonotype: Without the conserved terminal phenylalanine or tryptophan, this CDR3 likely stems from a read error. The rearrangement links TRBV6-5 to TRBJ2-5, with 7 bases that match TRBD2. Looked up from germline, CDR1 is MNHEY and CDR2 is SVGAGI. The CDR3 contains 16 residues. Trimming removed 6 bases from V and 0 bases from J; junction bases left unmatched: 10. The CDR3 region is CASRGFGLGDQETQYL. DNA for the CDR3: TGTGCCAGCAGGGGGTTCGGACTAGGCGACCAAGAGACCCAGTACCTC.

The CDR3 spells CASSQDWADTEAFF. DNA for the CDR3: TGTGCCAGCAGCCAAGATTGGGCGGACACTGAAGCTTTCTTT. The chain has TRBV3-1 and TRBJ1-1; D not resolved. The CDR3 spans 14 residues. V shed 0 bases and J shed 3 bases, with 8 bases lying between them. Per germline, CDR1 LGHDT and CDR2 YNNKEL (reference sequence).

V and J are TRBV3-1 and TRBJ1-6; the D is unclear. Germline V gene sequence: CDR1 LGHDT, CDR2 YNNKEL (reference sequence). V gave up 0 bases and J gave up 7 bases, with 7 bases separating them. This CDR3 contains 14 residues. The CDR3 nucleotides read TGTGCCAGCAGCCAAGACGGGAACAATTCACCCCTCCACTTT. The encoded protein is CASSQDGNNSPLHF.

This clonotype has more than one count but fewer than ten. The chain combines TRBV10-3 with TRBJ1-5; unclear D gene. There are 14 residues in the CDR3. Trimming left V 2 bases short and J 5 bases short, with 10 bases between. CDR1 is ENHRY, CDR2 SYGVKD, per germline. The CDR3 nucleotides read TGTGCCATCAGTGAGGACACCCGAGATCAGCCCCAGCATTTT. It codes for CAISEDTRDQPQHF.

The chain carries TRBV11-1 and TRBJ2-7; a possible D gene is TRBD1 (6 bases). This CDR3 has 14 amino acids. Trimming removed 4 bases at V and 2 bases at J, with 12 bases between. Germline CDR1 and CDR2: SGHAT and FQDESV (reference sequence). This CDR3 is CASSSTGHTYEQYF. CDR3 sequence (DNA): TGTGCCAGCAGCTCTACGGGACACACCTACGAGCAGTACTTC. The variable domain in full, with the rest retrieved from reference TRBV11-1 and TRBJ2-7, is EAEVAQSPRYKITEKSQAVAFWCDPISGHATLYWYRQILGQGPELLVQFQDESVVDDSQLPKDRFSAERLKGVDSTLKIQPAELGDSAMYLCASSSTGHTYEQYFGPGTRLTVT.